Listed below are T cell receptor beta chains from one sample, sequenced in a study of radiation and T cells in renal cell carcinoma. Sequencing used immunoSEQ multiplex PCR; TCRdb keeps in-frame clones, though not all of them. The data hold about 130,000 clones, with more than 75% observed a single time. Specimen: blood, collected from a patient whose treatment included radiotherapy and nephrectomy. The receptors come from a woman in her 70s with renal cell carcinoma. CDR3s include the opening cysteine and the closing phenylalanine or tryptophan. A D gene is named only where the DNA matches it firmly. For some rows the clone size is stated as once, few or many, or as a class when expanded; others skip it.

v_call: TRBV19; j_call: TRBJ1-5; d_call: .; clone_size: .; cdr3_aa: CASSISGNQPQHF; cdr3_nt: TGTGCCAGTAGTATTTCAGGGAATCAGCCCCAGCATTTT
v_call: TRBV11-1; j_call: TRBJ2-3; d_call: TRBD2; clone_size: .; cdr3_aa: CASSPGERGITDTQYF; cdr3_nt: TGTGCCAGCAGCCCAGGCGAGCGGGGGATCACAGATACGCAGTATTTT
v_call: TRBV19; j_call: TRBJ1-5; d_call: .; clone_size: .; cdr3_aa: CASSTAGSNQPQHF; cdr3_nt: TGTGCCAGTAGTACAGCAGGGTCCAATCAGCCCCAGCATTTT
v_call: TRBV5-1; j_call: TRBJ1-6; d_call: TRBD1; clone_size: .; cdr3_aa: CASRGQGSYNSPLHF; cdr3_nt: TGCGCCAGCCGGGGACAGGGATCCTATAATTCACCCCTCCACTTT
v_call: TRBV4-2; j_call: TRBJ2-7; d_call: .; clone_size: .; cdr3_aa: CASSQEAGPYEQYF; cdr3_nt: TGTGCCAGCAGCCAAGAAGCAGGGCCCTACGAGCAGTACTTC
v_call: TRBV6-5; j_call: TRBJ1-1; d_call: .; clone_size: .; cdr3_aa: CASSRLLNTEAFF; cdr3_nt: TGTGCCAGCAGTAGACTGTTGAACACTGAAGCTTTCTTT
v_call: TRBV7-3; j_call: TRBJ2-3; d_call: TRBD1; clone_size: .; cdr3_aa: CASSNPTGSTDTQYF; cdr3_nt: TGTGCCAGCAGTAATCCGACAGGGAGCACAGATACGCAGTATTTT
v_call: TRBV9; j_call: TRBJ1-3; d_call: .; clone_size: .; cdr3_aa: CASSVEPRTAGNTIYF; cdr3_nt: TGTGCCAGCAGCGTAGAGCCCAGGACAGCTGGAAACACCATATATTTT
v_call: TRBV7-3; j_call: TRBJ1-6; d_call: .; clone_size: .; cdr3_aa: CASSLDRSSPLHF; cdr3_nt: TGTGCCAGCAGCTTGGACCGATCTTCACCCCTCCACTTT
v_call: TRBV7-9; j_call: TRBJ2-5; d_call: .; clone_size: .; cdr3_aa: CASAQPWGGETQYF; cdr3_nt: TGTGCCAGCGCTCAACCATGGGGTGGGGAGACCCAGTACTTC
v_call: TRBV7-2; j_call: TRBJ1-6; d_call: .; clone_size: once; cdr3_aa: CASSLTTRTNSPLHF; cdr3_nt: TGTGCCAGCAGTCTAACCACCAGGACCAATTCACCCCTCCACTTT
v_call: TRBV5-3; j_call: TRBJ1-2; d_call: .; clone_size: many; cdr3_aa: CARSFWYGYTF; cdr3_nt: TGTGCCAGAAGCTTTTGGTATGGCTACACCTTC
v_call: TRBV18; j_call: TRBJ2-1; d_call: .; clone_size: .; cdr3_aa: CASSPYRVEQFF; cdr3_nt: TGTGCCAGCTCACCGTACAGGGTTGAGCAGTTCTTC
v_call: TRBV19; j_call: TRBJ1-2; d_call: .; clone_size: .; cdr3_aa: CASSIQTGGTGGYTF; cdr3_nt: TGTGCCAGTAGTATTCAGACAGGCGGGACCGGGGGCTACACCTTC
v_call: TRBV6-6; j_call: TRBJ2-7; d_call: TRBD1; clone_size: .; cdr3_aa: CASSQRQGRNEQYF; cdr3_nt: TGTGCCAGCAGCCAGCGACAGGGTAGGAACGAGCAGTACTTC
v_call: TRBV6-1; j_call: TRBJ1-6; d_call: .; clone_size: few; cdr3_aa: CASSEARGKWSPLHF; cdr3_nt: TGTGCCAGCAGTGAAGCGCGGGGTAAATGGTCACCCCTCCACTTT
v_call: TRBV28; j_call: TRBJ1-6; d_call: .; clone_size: .; cdr3_aa: CASRIRDGSSYNSPLHF; cdr3_nt: TGTGCCAGCAGGATCCGGGACGGTAGCTCCTATAATTCACCCCTCCACTTT
v_call: TRBV19; j_call: TRBJ2-1; d_call: TRBD2; clone_size: .; cdr3_aa: CASSGAASGGFDEQFF; cdr3_nt: TGTGCCAGTAGCGGAGCAGCTAGCGGGGGGTTTGATGAGCAGTTCTTC
v_call: TRBV11-3; j_call: TRBJ1-1; d_call: .; clone_size: once; cdr3_aa: CASSLVFSGAEAFF; cdr3_nt: TGTGCCAGCAGCTTAGTATTCAGTGGGGCTGAAGCTTTCTTT
v_call: TRBV9; j_call: TRBJ1-1; d_call: .; clone_size: .; cdr3_aa: CASSVGTPKNTEAFF; cdr3_nt: TGTGCCAGCAGCGTTGGGACACCCAAGAACACTGAAGCTTTCTTT
v_call: TRBV7-2; j_call: TRBJ2-1; d_call: .; clone_size: .; cdr3_aa: CASSLGETYSYNEQFF; cdr3_nt: TGTGCCAGCAGCTTAGGGGAAACGTACTCCTACAATGAGCAGTTCTTC